The rows below give T cell receptor beta chains drawn from one sample of a study of T cell repertoires in cytomegalovirus infection. TCRdb passed the reads through MiXCR, listing each CDR3 protein once. The sample has some 150,000 distinct CDR3 sequences, about 6% seen once. Material for sequencing was PBMCs. The receptors were gathered from a human donor in good health (CMV status not recorded). Some clones in this sample may be carry-over from other donors' samples. Both conserved end residues are part of each CDR3. D genes are given only for firm matches. A clone size is listed for some rows: how often the clone was seen (once, few, many), or a class if it is expanded.

V gene	clone size	D gene	J gene	CDR3 protein	CDR3 DNA
TRBV12-3/TRBV12-4	many	-	TRBJ2-7	CASSLGVIGYEQYF	TGTGCCAGCAGTTTAGGGGTTATAGGCTACGAGCAGTACTTC
TRBV15	many	-	TRBJ2-7	CATSRDPGPYEQYF	TGTGCCACCAGCAGAGATCCAGGCCCTTACGAGCAGTACTTC
TRBV7-8	many	TRBD1	TRBJ1-2	CASSWGQGRARSYGYTF	TGTGCCAGCAGCTGGGGACAGGGGCGTGCCAGATCCTATGGCTACACCTTC
TRBV7-6	many	-	TRBJ2-3	CASSHIIGGPTSTDTQYF	TGTGCCAGCAGCCACATTATCGGTGGGCCTACTTCGACAGATACGCAGTATTTT
TRBV10-3	many	TRBD1	TRBJ2-1	CAISDGTANYNEQFF	TGTGCCATCAGTGATGGGACAGCCAACTACAATGAGCAGTTCTTC
TRBV12-3/TRBV12-4	-	TRBD2	TRBJ2-7	CASSFGGDNEQYF	TGTGCCAGCAGTTTCGGGGGGGACAACGAGCAGTACTTC
TRBV27	many	-	TRBJ2-3	CATTDLTGRPTDTQYF	TGTGCCACCACGGACCTTACAGGAAGACCCACAGATACGCAGTATTTT
TRBV20-1	-	-	TRBJ2-3	CSARVGNTDTQYF	TGCAGTGCTAGAGTTGGGAACACAGATACGCAGTATTTT
TRBV7-2	many	-	TRBJ1-2	CASSLVGGYGYTF	TGTGCCAGCAGCTTAGTTGGGGGCTATGGCTACACCTTC
TRBV7-7	few	-	TRBJ2-3	CASSPSFVTSTDTQYF	TGTGCCAGCAGCCCTTCTTTCGTAACTAGCACAGATACGCAGTATTTT
TRBV28	many	TRBD2	TRBJ2-3	CASSFAAGGGAFKADTQYF	TGTGCCAGCAGTTTTGCTGCCGGGGGGGGGGCATTTAAGGCAGATACGCAGTATTTT
TRBV7-2	medium-sized	TRBD2	TRBJ2-1	CASSFRRGAGYNEQFF	TGTGCCAGCAGCTTCCGGCGGGGGGCTGGATACAATGAGCAGTTCTTC
TRBV7-8	many	TRBD1	TRBJ2-1	CASSSPGQGGVEQFF	TGTGCCAGCAGCAGTCCGGGACAGGGGGGAGTCGAGCAGTTCTTC
TRBV6-1	many	-	TRBJ2-1	CATHKQGKTYNEQFF	TGTGCCACCCATAAGCAGGGGAAAACCTACAATGAGCAGTTCTTC
TRBV7-2	many	TRBD2	TRBJ2-7	CASSRVGGAGEQYF	TGTGCCAGCAGCCGAGTCGGGGGGGCCGGCGAGCAGTACTTC
TRBV7-9	few	-	TRBJ2-5	CASSFQPGAQETQYF	TGTGCCAGCAGCTTCCAACCGGGAGCCCAAGAGACCCAGTACTTC
TRBV10-3	few	-	TRBJ2-5	CAIKGTDQETQYF	TGTGCCATCAAAGGGACGGACCAAGAGACCCAGTACTTC
TRBV9	few	-	TRBJ1-6	CASSVATAHNSPLHF	TGTGCCAGCAGCGTAGCGACAGCACACAATTCACCCCTCCACTTT
TRBV4-2	few	-	TRBJ1-1	CASSQATDLNTEAFF	TGTGCCAGCAGCCAAGCGACAGACCTGAACACTGAAGCTTTCTTT
TRBV4-3	few	TRBD1	TRBJ1-6	CASSQTEVGQGISPLHF	TGCGCCAGCAGCCAAACGGAAGTAGGACAGGGGATATCCCCCCTCCACTTT
TRBV23-1	many	-	TRBJ1-2	CASTPALSGYTF	TGCGCCAGCACCCCCGCATTGAGCGGCTACACCTTC
TRBV7-2	-	-	TRBJ2-1	CASSWTGSNEQFF	TGTGCCAGCAGCTGGACCGGGAGCAATGAGCAGTTCTTC
TRBV20-1	many	TRBD1	TRBJ2-7	CSAREYGDRGYEQYF	TGCAGTGCTAGAGAATATGGGGACAGGGGCTACGAGCAGTACTTC
TRBV4-2	many	TRBD1	TRBJ1-2	CASSQDRLTGAYGYTF	TGTGCCAGCAGCCAAGATCGCTTGACAGGGGCGTATGGCTACACCTTC
TRBV7-2	many	-	TRBJ2-2	CASSLGPTGELFF	TGTGCCAGCAGCCTTGGCCCCACCGGGGAGCTGTTTTTT
TRBV6-1	many	-	TRBJ2-5	CASGSSGQETQYF	TGTGCCAGCGGATCATCAGGCCAAGAGACCCAGTACTTC
TRBV6-6	many	-	TRBJ1-1	CASRDSLNTEAFF	TGTGCCAGCCGGGACTCTTTGAACACTGAAGCTTTCTTT
TRBV12-3/TRBV12-4	-	-	TRBJ1-1	CASSLRSVDTEAFF	TGTGCCAGCAGTTTAAGATCAGTGGACACTGAAGCTTTCTTT
TRBV7-2	many	-	TRBJ1-1	CASSRGANTEAFF	TGTGCCAGCAGCCGAGGAGCGAACACTGAAGCTTTCTTT
TRBV7-2	many	-	TRBJ2-7	CASSSGPWSSYEQYF	TGTGCCAGCAGCTCCGGGCCCTGGAGCTCCTACGAGCAGTACTTC
TRBV7-3	-	TRBD2	TRBJ2-3	CASSVLAGGPDTQYF	TGTGCCAGCAGCGTACTAGCGGGGGGCCCAGATACGCAGTATTTT
TRBV5-4	many	TRBD1	TRBJ1-5	CASSPGGRDRGHRQPQHF	TGTGCCAGCAGCCCCGGAGGGCGGGACAGGGGGCATCGTCAGCCCCAGCATTTT
TRBV4-2	-	TRBD1	TRBJ1-1	CASSQTGGHNTEAFF	TGTGCCAGCAGCCAAACAGGGGGCCATAACACTGAAGCTTTCTTT
TRBV7-2	many	-	TRBJ2-2	CASSLLAGELFF	TGTGCCAGCAGCTTGCTAGCCGGGGAGCTGTTTTTT
TRBV29-1	-	-	TRBJ1-3	CSVRSSGNTIYF	TGCAGCGTTCGTAGCTCTGGAAACACCATATATTTT
TRBV10-3	many	TRBD1	TRBJ2-7	CAIRPTVTGTGGSEQYF	TGTGCCATCAGGCCTACCGTAACCGGGACAGGGGGCTCCGAGCAGTACTTC
TRBV7-2	many	-	TRBJ1-1	CASSLGARSNTEAFF	TGTGCCAGCAGCTTAGGTGCCAGGTCGAACACTGAAGCTTTCTTT
TRBV7-9	few	-	TRBJ1-5	CASSLQPNQPQHF	TGTGCTAGCAGCTTACAACCGAATCAGCCCCAGCATTTT
TRBV18	-	-	TRBJ1-6	CASSPLEGERNSPLHF	TGTGCCAGCTCACCACTGGAAGGGGAGAGAAATTCACCCCTCCACTTT
TRBV28	many	-	TRBJ2-7	CASSFTSGPSSYEQYF	TGTGCCAGCAGTTTCACTTCCGGGCCCAGCTCCTACGAGCAGTACTTC
TRBV7-8	many	-	TRBJ2-5	CASSPKGGPGETQYF	TGTGCCAGCAGCCCGAAGGGGGGGCCCGGGGAGACCCAGTACTTC